This T cell receptor beta chain was profiled in a study of Graves' ophthalmopathy and Graves' hyperthyroidism. Whole-study results and caveats: The model achieved roughly 66% sensitivity and less than 75% specificity for ophthalmopathy progression.

The sequenced template was RNA, covering the TCR beta CDR3 region. HTBI primers served in a first-round RT-PCR, which a second-round multiplex PCR followed. TCRdb re-analysed the multiplex PCR reads in MiXCR, keeping a single row per CDR3 protein. The table lists roughly 220,000 distinct CDR3 sequences, around 42% of them singletons. Moderate-to-severe activity, CAS at least 3, NOSPECS at least 4 and duration under 3 months characterized donors with ophthalmopathy. PBMCs had their origin in fresh peripheral blood (over 8.5 ml). V was clipped by 5 bases and J by 6 bases, with 13 bases between them. The CDR3 totals 14 residues. CDR1 is SEHNR and CDR2 is FQNEAQ in the germline V gene (reference sequence). With respect to this clonotype: Its antigen remains unknown.

The specimen sequenced was peripheral blood. This TCR was recovered from an adult man with Graves' ophthalmopathy. The chain links TRBV7-9 to TRBJ2-2; maybe TRBD1 (6 bases). CDR3 loop: CASSIQGQAGELFF. The CDR3 nucleotides read TGTGCCAGCAGCATACAGGGTCAGGCCGGGGAGCTGTTTTTT.